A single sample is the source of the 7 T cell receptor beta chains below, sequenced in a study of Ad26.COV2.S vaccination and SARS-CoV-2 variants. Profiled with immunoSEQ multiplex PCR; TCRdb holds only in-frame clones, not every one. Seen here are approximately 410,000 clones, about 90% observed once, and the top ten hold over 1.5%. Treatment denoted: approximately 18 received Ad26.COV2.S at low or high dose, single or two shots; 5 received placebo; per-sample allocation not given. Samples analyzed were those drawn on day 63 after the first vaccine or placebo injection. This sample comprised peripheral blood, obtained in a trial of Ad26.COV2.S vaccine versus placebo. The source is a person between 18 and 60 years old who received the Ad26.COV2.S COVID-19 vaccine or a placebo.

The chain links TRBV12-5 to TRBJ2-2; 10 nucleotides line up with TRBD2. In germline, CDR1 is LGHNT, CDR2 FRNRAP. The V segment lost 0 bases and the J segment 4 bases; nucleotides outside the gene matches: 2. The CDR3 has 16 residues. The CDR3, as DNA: TGTGCTAGTGGTTTGGTACTAGCGGGGCTCACCGGGGAGCTGTTTTTT. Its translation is CASGLVLAGLTGELFF.

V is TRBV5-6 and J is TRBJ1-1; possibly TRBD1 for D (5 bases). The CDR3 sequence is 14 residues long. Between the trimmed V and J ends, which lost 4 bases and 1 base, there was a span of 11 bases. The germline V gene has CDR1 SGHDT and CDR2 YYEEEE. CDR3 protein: CASSLRGKNTEAFF. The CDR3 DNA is TGTGCCAGCAGCCTCCGGGGGAAGAACACTGAAGCTTTCTTT.

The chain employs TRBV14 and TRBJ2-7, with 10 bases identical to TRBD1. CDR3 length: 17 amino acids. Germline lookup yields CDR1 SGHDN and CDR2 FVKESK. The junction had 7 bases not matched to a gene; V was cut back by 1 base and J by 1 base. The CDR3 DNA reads TGTGCCAGCAGCCAAGTAATGGGACAGGGGTTTTCCTACGAGCAGTACTTC. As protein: CASSQVMGQGFSYEQYF.

This CDR3 reads CASSPMDSSSSTDTQYF. CDR3 sequence (DNA): TGTGCCAGCAGTCCCATGGACAGCAGCTCTAGCACAGATACGCAGTATTTT. J is TRBJ2-3 and V is TRBV2, with a tentative D call TRBD1 (6 bases). This CDR3 spans 17 amino acids. Germline assignment: CDR1 SNHLY and CDR2 FYNNEI. The V and J ends lost 5 bases and 0 bases respectively, with 18 bases between them.

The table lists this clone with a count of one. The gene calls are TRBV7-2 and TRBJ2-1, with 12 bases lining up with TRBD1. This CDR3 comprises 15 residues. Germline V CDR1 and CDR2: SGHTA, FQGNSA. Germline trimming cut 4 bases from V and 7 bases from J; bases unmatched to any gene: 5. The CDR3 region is CASSSGTGGFNEQFF. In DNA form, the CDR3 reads TGTGCCAGCAGCTCCGGGACAGGGGGCTTTAATGAGCAGTTCTTC.

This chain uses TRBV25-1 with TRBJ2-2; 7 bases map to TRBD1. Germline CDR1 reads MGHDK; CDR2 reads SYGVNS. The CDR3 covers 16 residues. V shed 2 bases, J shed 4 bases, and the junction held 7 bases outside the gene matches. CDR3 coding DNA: TGTGCCAGCAGTGAAATAGGGGGCATAGGCACCGGGGAGCTGTTTTTT. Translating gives CASSEIGGIGTGELFF.

CDR3 loop: CASSSLGGGARNEQFF. DNA for the CDR3: TGCGCCAGCAGCTCCTTAGGCGGGGGGGCCAGGAATGAGCAGTTCTTC. The chain joins TRBV5-1 to TRBJ2-1, with 9 nucleotides matching TRBD2. This CDR3 has 16 amino acids. Germline lookup yields CDR1 SGHRS and CDR2 YFSETQ. V was pared by 3 bases and J by 7 bases, with 11 bases of the junction left unmatched.